This TCR beta chain was sequenced during a study of T cell responses to AZD1222 COVID-19 vaccine. It was second doses at about 4 or about 12 weeks that were pooled. Study-wide results and limits: Rises in breadth and depth of Spike-specific TCRs came after two AZD1222 doses. Donors were largely white British and mainly female; clonal diversity was possibly underestimated. Spike was spanned by vaccine-associated CD4 TCRs, with dominance at 160-218 and 743-854.

Deletions cut 1 base from V and 5 bases from J, with 13 bases between. In germline, CDR1 is SGHKS, CDR2 YYEKEE (reference sequence). The CDR3 is 14 amino acids. Assay: immunoSEQ multiplex PCR; the TCRdb copy retains only in-frame clones and omits some. The sample lists approximately 120,000 clones, 75% to 90% seen once, with about 4.4% in the top ten. Concerning this clone: What it binds is unknown.

V is TRBV5-5 and J is TRBJ2-7; D possibly matches TRBD1 or TRBD2 (5 bases each). The sample was peripheral blood, taken 28 days after the second AZD1222 dose. The clonotype comes from an adult who received the AZD1222 COVID-19 vaccine. CDR3: CASSLSGTDHEQYF. The CDR3 DNA is TGTGCCAGCAGCTTGAGTGGGACCGACCACGAGCAGTACTTC.